The 30 T cell receptor beta chains below were found in one sample sequenced in a study of blood T cell repertoires in COVID-19. Profiling relied on immunoSEQ multiplex PCR, and the TCRdb table lists in-frame clones only, not all of them. The table records tens of thousands of clones, roughly 89% of them present only once. Sequenced material: peripheral blood. All receptors come from a man aged 55 to 70 with active COVID-19.

The chain is built from TRBV18 and TRBJ1-6; no clear D gene. Per the germline V gene, CDR1 is KGHSH and CDR2 is LQKENI. This CDR3 comprises 14 residues. V was clipped by 2 bases and J by 10 bases, with 12 bases between them. The CDR3 loop is CASSPEGEGSPLHF. The CDR3 bases are TGTGCCAGCTCACCAGAGGGAGAAGGATCACCCCTCCACTTT.

The chain employs TRBV6-5 and TRBJ1-1; D gene unclear. The germline gives CDR1 MNHEY, CDR2 SVGAGI. Trimming cost V 6 bases and J 8 bases, with 7 bases left between them. The CDR3 has 10 amino acids. The CDR3 loop reads CASSLGEAFF. CDR3 coding DNA: TGTGCCAGCAGCCTCGGGGAAGCTTTCTTT.

V is TRBV2 and J is TRBJ1-6, with 8 positions matching TRBD1. Germline CDR1 and CDR2: SNHLY and FYNNEI. The CDR3 contains 15 residues. V shed 6 bases, J shed 2 bases, and the junction held 3 bases outside the gene matches. As DNA, the CDR3 is TGTGCCAGCAGGAACAGGGGGACCTATAATTCACCCCTCCACTTT. Translated: CASRNRGTYNSPLHF. The full variable domain, completed using reference TRBV2 and TRBJ1-6, is EPEVTQTPSHQVTQMGQEVILRCVPISNHLYFYWYRQILGQKVEFLVSFYNNEISEKSEIFDDQFSVERPDGSNFTLKIRSTKLEDSAMYFCASRNRGTYNSPLHFGNGTRLTVT.

The V gene is TRBV4-1, the J gene TRBJ2-2, with 8 bases identical to TRBD1. Germline trimming cut 0 bases from V and 2 bases from J; bases unmatched to any gene: 5. The germline V gene encodes CDR1 MGHRA and CDR2 YSYEKL. The CDR3 length is 17 residues. CDR3 nucleotide sequence: TGCGCCAGCAGCCAAGAGGGACAGGTCTTCAACACCGGGGAGCTGTTTTTT. Residues: CASSQEGQVFNTGELFF.

J is TRBJ2-3 and V is TRBV12-3 or TRBV12-4, with D maybe TRBD2 (5 bases). CDR3 size: 13 residues. Trimming stripped 7 bases from V and 0 bases from J, with 8 bases between. CDR3 nucleotide sequence: TGTGCCAGCATACTAGGGAGCACAGATACGCAGTATTTT. This codes for CASILGSTDTQYF.

V usage is TRBV10-3 and J usage is TRBJ2-5, with 12 bases identical to TRBD2. Losses at the gene ends were 10 bases for V and 2 bases for J; bases not matched to a gene: 11. The CDR3 spans 16 residues. Germline V CDR1 and CDR2: ENHRY, SYGVKD. The DNA of the CDR3 is TGTGCCACCTCCAGCGCAACTAGCGGGGGGCAAGAGACCCAGTACTTC. Protein product: CATSSATSGGQETQYF.

The genes are TRBV11-2 and TRBJ2-5, with TRBD1 matching 12 bases. Germline V gives CDR1 SGHAT, CDR2 FQNNGV. This CDR3 has 14 residues. After removal of 2 bases from V and 10 bases from J, the junction contained 5 bases not matched to a gene. The CDR3 bases are TGTGCCAGCAGCTTACAGGGACAGGGGGCGGTCCAGTACTTC. Translated: CASSLQGQGAVQYF. Complete variable domain (other parts from reference TRBV11-2 and TRBJ2-5): EAGVAQSPRYKIIEKRQSVAFWCNPISGHATLYWYQQILGQGPKLLIQFQNNGVVDDSQLPKDRFSAERLKGVDSTLKIQPAKLEDSAVYLCASSLQGQGAVQYFGPGTRLLVL.

The genes are TRBV5-5 and TRBJ2-5, with 14 positions matching TRBD2. The junction had 5 bases not matched to a gene; V was cut back by 2 bases and J by 5 bases. CDR3 length: 16 residues. Per the germline V gene, CDR1 is SGHKS and CDR2 is YYEKEE (reference sequence). CDR3 in amino acids: CASSFPGLAGVETQYF. CDR3 DNA sequence: TGTGCCAGCAGCTTTCCGGGACTAGCGGGAGTTGAGACCCAGTACTTC.

The V gene is TRBV9, the J gene TRBJ2-1; 9 bases match TRBD1. Germline lookup yields CDR1 SGDLS and CDR2 YYNGEE. The CDR3 runs 15 residues. V shed 3 bases, J shed 4 bases, and the junction held 5 bases outside the gene matches. CDR3 DNA: TGTGCCAGCAGCGGCCGACAGGGGGGTTACAATGAGCAGTTCTTC. This sequence encodes CASSGRQGGYNEQFF.

The chain recombines TRBV9 with TRBJ1-2; D is uncertain. The length of the CDR3 is 12 residues. Germline CDR1 is SGDLS and CDR2 is YYNGEE. The germline V and J ends were trimmed by 4 bases and 3 bases, with 7 bases remaining between them. The chain's CDR3 is CASSPSHYGYTF. In DNA, the CDR3 is TGTGCCAGCAGCCCCTCCCACTATGGCTACACCTTC.

A single count supports this clone. This chain links TRBV5-4 with TRBJ2-5, with a tentative D call TRBD2 (5 bases). The ends were cut back, 4 bases at V and 1 base at J, with 14 bases in the middle. Per the germline V gene, CDR1 is SGHNT and CDR2 is YYREEE (reference sequence). The CDR3 runs to 15 residues. The CDR3 protein is CASSREGAGQETQYF. CDR3 nucleotide sequence: TGTGCCAGCAGCCGCGAGGGTGCCGGCCAAGAGACCCAGTACTTC.

The chain has TRBV11-3 and TRBJ2-7; TRBD1 matches at 8 bases. CDR1 is SGHNT, CDR2 YENEEA, per germline. With V trimmed by 9 bases and J by 9 bases, 10 bases remained unmatched. The CDR3 loop spans 12 amino acids. The CDR3 loop is CARNRDRPGQYF. The CDR3 coding sequence is TGTGCCAGGAACCGGGACAGGCCGGGGCAGTACTTC.

The V gene is TRBV4-2, the J gene TRBJ2-7; TRBD2 matches at 11 bases. Germline CDR1 reads LGHNA; CDR2 reads YNFKEQ. The CDR3 has 16 amino acids. With V trimmed by 4 bases and J by 3 bases, 8 bases remained unmatched. The CDR3 bases are TGTGCCAGCAGCCCTTTTAGCGGGAGGGATATCTACGAGCAGTACTTC. This encodes CASSPFSGRDIYEQYF.

V usage is TRBV28 and J usage is TRBJ2-3, with D possibly TRBD2 on 6 matching bases. The germline gives CDR1 MDHEN, CDR2 SYDVKM. The V gene lost 5 bases and the J gene lost 5 bases, with 20 bases spanning the gap. The CDR3 consists of 16 residues. For the CDR3, the DNA is TGTGCCAGCAGTCACCCCCTCAGGAGGGCCTTAGATACGCAGTATTTT. Its translation is CASSHPLRRALDTQYF.

For the CDR3, the DNA is TGCGCCAGCAGCCAAGTCGCACCCACAGGGGCCAACGTCCTGACTTTC. It yields the protein CASSQVAPTGANVLTF. This chain links TRBV4-1 with TRBJ2-6; D is uncertain. From germline, CDR1 is MGHRA and CDR2 YSYEKL. Trimming stripped 1 base from V and 4 bases from J, with 11 bases between. This CDR3 is 16 amino acids long.

The rearrangement joins TRBV7-2 to TRBJ2-5, with 15 bases fitting TRBD2. Losses at the gene ends were 1 base for V and 4 bases for J; bases not matched to a gene: 4. This CDR3 is 17 amino acids long. Germline V gene sequence: CDR1 SGHTA, CDR2 FQGNSA. CDR3 in DNA: TGTGCCAGCAGCTTAGAGGGACTAGCGGGAGGCTTAGAGACCCAGTACTTC. Encoded protein: CASSLEGLAGGLETQYF.

This chain connects TRBV2 to TRBJ2-7; 9 bases fit TRBD1. There are 12 residues in the CDR3. The V segment lost 8 bases and the J segment 4 bases; nucleotides outside the gene matches: 3. Germline-derived CDR1 and CDR2 are SNHLY and FYNNEI. For the CDR3, the DNA is TGTGCCAGCGGGACAGGGCTATACGAGCAGTACTTC. Its protein product is CASGTGLYEQYF.

V gene TRBV4-1 combines with J gene TRBJ1-3; D is undetermined. V lost 3 bases to trimming and J lost 0 bases, with 9 bases between them. This CDR3 spans 15 amino acids. Germline CDR1 MGHRA, CDR2 YSYEKL. CDR3 amino acids: CASSQRTVSGNTIYF. The CDR3, as DNA: TGCGCCAGCAGCCAGCGCACAGTCTCTGGAAACACCATATATTTT.

This rearrangement joins TRBV19 to TRBJ2-1; 10 bases are shared with TRBD2. V shed 7 bases, J shed 2 bases, and the junction held 5 bases outside the gene matches. CDR1 is LNHDA, CDR2 SQIVND, per germline (reference sequence). This CDR3 has 15 amino acids. CDR3 amino acids: CASNRLAGAYNEQFF. CDR3 nucleotide sequence: TGTGCCAGTAACCGGCTAGCGGGAGCCTACAATGAGCAGTTCTTC.

J is TRBJ2-7 and V is TRBV6-5; 11 nucleotides agree with TRBD2. The junction had 5 bases not matched to a gene; V was cut back by 6 bases and J by 1 base. The CDR3 extends over 15 amino acids. Germline CDR1 MNHEY, CDR2 SVGAGI. DNA for the CDR3: TGTGCCAGCAGATTCGGGACTAGCGGTTCCTACGAGCAGTACTTC. It specifies CASRFGTSGSYEQYF.

This clone was detected once. The genes are TRBV4-3 and TRBJ2-7; the match to TRBD2 covers 7 bases. The CDR3 extends over 16 amino acids. The germline V gene encodes CDR1 LGHNA and CDR2 YSLEER. The V segment lost 0 bases and the J segment 2 bases; nucleotides outside the gene matches: 7. CDR3 in amino acids: CASSQDFREVPYEQYF. In nucleotides, the CDR3 is TGCGCCAGCAGCCAAGATTTCCGGGAGGTCCCCTACGAGCAGTACTTC.

The V and J genes are TRBV27 and TRBJ1-4; TRBD1 matches at 7 bases. Germline loops: CDR1 MNHEY, CDR2 SMNVEV (reference sequence). J was trimmed by 8 bases and V by 6 bases; bases with no gene match: 15. This CDR3 spans 16 amino acids. The CDR3 loop is CASSENDRQGGEKLFF. CDR3 coding DNA: TGTGCCAGCAGCGAAAACGATAGACAGGGTGGGGAAAAACTGTTTTTT.

This chain uses TRBV27 with TRBJ2-1; 8 bases map to TRBD2. Germline CDR1 is MNHEY and CDR2 is SMNVEV (reference sequence). Trimming cost V 5 bases and J 8 bases; bases outside gene matches: 5. The length of the CDR3 is 13 residues. CDR3 DNA: TGTGCCAGCAGTAAAGCGGGAGCCCATGAGCAGTTCTTC. As protein: CASSKAGAHEQFF.

The rearrangement uses TRBV5-4 and TRBJ2-5; 8 nucleotides line up with TRBD1. The CDR3 is made up of 17 amino acids. CDR1 is SGHNT and CDR2 is YYREEE in the germline V gene (reference sequence). J was trimmed by 1 base and V by 2 bases; bases with no gene match: 10. CDR3 coding DNA: TGTGCCAGCAGCTTTTTTTCCAGAACAGGGGGCCAAGAGACCCAGTACTTC. It codes for CASSFFSRTGGQETQYF.

The chain combines TRBV10-2 with TRBJ2-2; 7 bases line up with TRBD2. The CDR3 consists of 13 residues. V dropped 6 bases and J dropped 5; count of bases not matched to a gene: 3. Germline-derived CDR1 and CDR2 are WSHSY and SAAADI. CDR3 region: CASRLAMTGELFF. Written as DNA, the CDR3 is TGCGCCAGCAGACTAGCGATGACCGGGGAGCTGTTTTTT.

This sequence joins TRBV5-6 and TRBJ2-3; the match to TRBD1 covers 7 bases. CDR3 length: 16 residues. Germline CDR1 and CDR2: SGHDT and YYEEEE. The V gene end was trimmed by 2 bases and the J gene end by 1 base; junction bases not matched to a gene: 7. CDR3 loop: CASSLDTGVGTDTQYF. In DNA form, the CDR3 reads TGTGCCAGCAGCTTAGATACAGGGGTGGGCACAGATACGCAGTATTTT.

The chain is built from TRBV5-4 and TRBJ1-4; 9 positions match TRBD1. Per the germline V gene, CDR1 is SGHNT and CDR2 is YYREEE (reference sequence). This CDR3 contains 14 residues. J lost 8 bases, V lost 4 bases, and 6 bases had no gene match. This CDR3 is CASSTGGVREKLFF. The CDR3 nucleotides read TGTGCCAGCAGCACAGGGGGCGTGAGGGAAAAACTGTTTTTT.

The chain couples TRBV27 to TRBJ2-3; a possible D gene is TRBD2 (5 bases). The CDR3 has 16 amino acids. Per germline, CDR1 MNHEY and CDR2 SMNVEV (reference sequence). Trimming shortened V by 5 bases and J by 1 base, and 16 bases separated the two germline ends. The CDR3 nucleotides are TGTGCCAGCAGTCCCATCGGTCATAGCGGCACAGATACGCAGTATTTT. Its protein is CASSPIGHSGTDTQYF.

The genes are TRBV6-2 or TRBV6-3 and TRBJ1-2, with unresolved D. Between the trimmed V and J ends, which lost 2 bases and 6 bases, there was a span of 13 bases. This CDR3 is built from 14 residues. The V gene's germline CDR1 is MNHEY and CDR2 SVGEGT. The chain's CDR3 is CASSYVEARNGYTF. In nucleotides, the CDR3 is TGTGCCAGCAGTTACGTTGAGGCCAGAAATGGCTACACCTTC.

This rearrangement joins TRBV19 to TRBJ2-1, with a tentative D call TRBD2 (5 bases). The CDR3 spans 13 residues. Germline V gives CDR1 LNHDA, CDR2 SQIVND (reference sequence). V shed 7 bases and J shed 8 bases, with 15 bases lying between them. CDR3 sequence reads: CASKVRERDEQFF. Here the CDR3 DNA reads TGTGCCAGTAAGGTGAGAGAGAGGGATGAGCAGTTCTTC.